Following are 22 T cell receptor beta chains from one sample sequenced in a study of blood T cell repertoires in COVID-19. TCRdb's table, derived via immunoSEQ multiplex PCR, lists solely in-frame clones and lacks some. The repertoire includes 350,000 to 450,000 clones, approximately 89% of them detected once, and about 2.5% sits in the top ten. The material sequenced was peripheral blood. The receptors here all came from a woman aged 55-69 years with COVID-19, enrolled during active disease.

The chain joins TRBV9 to TRBJ2-5; a possible D gene is TRBD2 (6 bases). From germline, CDR1 is SGDLS and CDR2 YYNGEE. The CDR3 contains 14 residues. Trimming cost V 2 bases and J 5 bases, with 13 bases left between them. The CDR3 DNA reads as TGTGCCAGCAGCGTCGGGACTCCCGGGGAGACCCAGTACTTC. Protein product: CASSVGTPGETQYF. Combining the CDR3 with reference TRBV9 and TRBJ2-5 gives the whole variable domain DSGVTQTPKHLITATGQRVTLRCSPRSGDLSVYWYQQSLDQGLQFLIQYYNGEERAKGNILERFSAQQFPDLHSELNLSSLELGDSALYFCASSVGTPGETQYFGPGTRLLVL.

The rearrangement uses TRBV6-7 and TRBJ1-3; 9 nucleotides line up with TRBD1. TRBV6-7 is an ORF for which the function is uncertain. Trimming took 5 bases from V and 0 from J; bases not matched to a gene: 5. This CDR3 is built from 16 residues. DNA for the CDR3: TGTGCCAGCAGTGTACAGGGGGCCGGCTCTGGAAACACCATATATTTT. Translation: CASSVQGAGSGNTIYF.

The rearrangement joins TRBV19 to TRBJ2-2; no clear D. The CDR3 has 13 amino acids. Trimming removed 10 bases from V and 0 bases from J, with 9 bases in between. Germline CDR1 reads LNHDA; CDR2 reads SQIVND (reference sequence). The CDR3 is CAKFVSNTGELFF. Here the CDR3 DNA reads TGTGCCAAATTCGTTTCGAACACCGGGGAGCTGTTTTTT.

The chain recombines TRBV14 with TRBJ1-1, with a possible D match to TRBD1 (6 bases). CDR1 and CDR2 (germline): SGHDN, FVKESK. The CDR3 is 16 amino acids. The germline V and J ends were trimmed by 0 bases and 2 bases, with 13 bases remaining between them. In DNA form, the CDR3 reads TGTGCCAGCAGCCAAGATAGTGGGACAATTAACACTGAAGCTTTCTTT. Its protein is CASSQDSGTINTEAFF.

J is TRBJ2-7 and V is TRBV7-2, with 8 bases that match TRBD1. After removal of 5 bases from V and 3 bases from J, the junction contained 12 bases not matched to a gene. The CDR3 is 16 amino acids. Looked up from germline, CDR1 is SGHTA and CDR2 is FQGNSA. CDR3 sequence: CASSRADRASFYEQYF. The CDR3 region has the DNA TGTGCCAGCAGCCGGGCGGACAGGGCATCTTTCTACGAGCAGTACTTC.

This clone was counted a few times. The chain couples TRBV7-9 to TRBJ1-2; no firm D call. Trimming took 7 bases from V and 2 from J, leaving 17 bases between them. The CDR3 has 15 amino acids. Germline CDR1 reads SEHNR; CDR2 reads FQNEAQ (reference sequence). The CDR3 loop is CASTRPGVGNYGYTF. CDR3 coding DNA: TGTGCCAGCACGAGACCCGGGGTGGGAAACTATGGCTACACCTTC.

CDR3: CASSWQGRYEKLFF. The DNA of the CDR3 is TGTGCCAGCAGTTGGCAGGGCCGTTATGAAAAACTGTTTTTT. The chain recombines TRBV6-8 with TRBJ1-4, with D maybe TRBD1 (5 bases). Germline lookup yields CDR1 MNHGY and CDR2 SAAAGT. The V end lost 4 bases, the J end lost 6 bases, and 12 bases lay between the germline ends. This CDR3 is built from 14 residues.

J is TRBJ2-7 and V is TRBV16; D not resolved. Between the trimmed V and J ends, which lost 3 bases and 1 base, there was a span of 13 bases. In germline, CDR1 is KGHSY, CDR2 FQNENV. The CDR3 contains 15 residues. Written as DNA, the CDR3 is TGTGCCAGCAGCCAGTTGCCGGCGGTTTCCTACGAGCAGTACTTC. Its protein is CASSQLPAVSYEQYF.

The J gene is TRBJ2-7, the V gene TRBV18, with D unresolved. From germline, CDR1 is KGHSH and CDR2 LQKENI. CDR3 size: 13 residues. V lost 1 base, J lost 3 bases, and 7 bases lay in between. Written as DNA, the CDR3 is TGTGCCAGCTCACCACTAGGAGACTACGAGCAGTACTTC. Translating it yields CASSPLGDYEQYF.

J is TRBJ1-4 and V is TRBV19; 8 bases map to TRBD1. Losses at the gene ends were 7 bases for V and 12 bases for J; bases not matched to a gene: 16. The CDR3 runs to 15 residues. The germline CDR1 and CDR2 sequences are LNHDA and SQIVND (reference sequence). CDR3 nucleotide sequence: TGTGCCAGTATTCTTACCGGGACAGGCAGTGGCGAACTGTTTTTT. It translates to CASILTGTGSGELFF.

The chain is built from TRBV4-1 and TRBJ1-4; D call uncertain. CDR1 and CDR2 from the germline V gene are MGHRA and YSYEKL. The V and J ends lost 0 bases and 5 bases respectively, with 13 bases between them. The CDR3 spans 16 residues. For the CDR3, the DNA is TGCGCCAGCAGCCAAGATCGAACCGGAGCGAATGAAAAACTGTTTTTT. This translates into CASSQDRTGANEKLFF.

The rearrangement links TRBV7-3 to TRBJ1-1, with D perhaps TRBD1 (6 bases). This CDR3 is 16 amino acids long. The V and J ends lost 6 bases and 5 bases respectively, with 22 bases between them. Germline V gene sequence: CDR1 SGHTA, CDR2 FQGTGA. The CDR3 is CASRSLTGGAGTEAFF. In nucleotides, the CDR3 is TGTGCCAGCAGATCCTTGACTGGGGGCGCAGGTACTGAAGCTTTCTTT.

The V and J genes are TRBV29-1 and TRBJ1-1; D may be TRBD1 (5 bases). The CDR3 spans 11 residues. V lost 6 bases, J lost 4 bases, and 9 bases lay in between. From germline, CDR1 is SQVTM and CDR2 ANQGSEA. For the CDR3, the DNA is TGCAGCGTCAGGGAGGGCACTGAAGCTTTCTTT. Translating it yields CSVREGTEAFF.

The V call is TRBV27, the J call TRBJ1-2; D might be TRBD1 (5 bases). V was trimmed by 5 bases and J by 8 bases, leaving 12 bases between them. CDR1 is MNHEY, CDR2 SMNVEV, per germline (reference sequence). The CDR3 has 12 residues. The chain's CDR3 is CASSGGAEGYTF. CDR3 sequence (DNA): TGTGCCAGCAGTGGAGGGGCGGAGGGCTACACCTTC.

This chain connects TRBV30 to TRBJ1-2; TRBD1 aligns across 7 bases. Germline trimming cut 7 bases from V and 5 bases from J; bases unmatched to any gene: 7. CDR3 length: 12 residues. Germline CDR1 reads GTSNPN; CDR2 reads SVGIG (reference sequence). The CDR3 region has the DNA TGTGCCTTTCGAACAGGGGCGTATGGCTACACCTTC. Protein product: CAFRTGAYGYTF.

The CDR3 spells CASSPYTGTPGSGANVLTF. The CDR3 nucleotides read TGTGCCAGCTCACCATATACCGGGACTCCAGGATCAGGGGCCAACGTCCTGACTTTC. This chain uses TRBV18 with TRBJ2-6; the D gene is possibly TRBD2 (6 bases). Germline V gene data show CDR1 as KGHSH and CDR2 as LQKENI. V lost 2 bases to trimming and J lost 4 bases, with 21 bases between them. The CDR3 is 19 residues long.

This clone has only one observation. This sequence joins TRBV2 and TRBJ1-4; possible D gene TRBD1, 6 bases. CDR3 length equals 14 residues. Looked up from germline, CDR1 is SNHLY and CDR2 is FYNNEI. V was pared by 6 bases and J by 5 bases, with 13 bases between. CDR3 bases: TGTGCCAGCAGCGACAGGTGGAAAAATGAAAAACTGTTTTTT. It specifies CASSDRWKNEKLFF.

The CDR3 is CASSLVGSYEQYF. DNA for the CDR3: TGCGCCAGCAGCTTGGTGGGGAGCTACGAGCAGTACTTC. The V call is TRBV5-1, the J call TRBJ2-7; a possible D gene is TRBD2 (5 bases). Between the trimmed V and J ends, which lost 0 bases and 3 bases, there was a span of 7 bases. There are 13 residues in the CDR3. The germline V gene has CDR1 SGHRS and CDR2 YFSETQ.

V and J are TRBV6-1 and TRBJ1-6; 7 nucleotides align to TRBD1. This CDR3 spans 15 amino acids. CDR1 and CDR2 from the germline V gene are MNHNS and SASEGT. V was pared by 3 bases and J by 15 bases, with 14 bases of the junction left unmatched. The DNA of the CDR3 is TGTGCCAGCAGTGAGTTCGGGACAGCCCGATTGCTCCTCCACTTT. Amino acids: CASSEFGTARLLLHF.

CDR3: CASSEGWDRGVYEQYF. CDR3 sequence (DNA): TGTGCCAGCAGTGAGGGGTGGGACAGGGGCGTTTACGAGCAGTACTTC. This chain links TRBV2 with TRBJ2-7; 10 bases map to TRBD1. This CDR3 comprises 16 residues. The junction had 9 bases not matched to a gene; V was cut back by 3 bases and J by 4 bases. The germline V gene encodes CDR1 SNHLY and CDR2 FYNNEI.

The V gene is TRBV21-1, the J gene TRBJ2-1; the table names TRBD1, a call not compared with the DNA. TRBV21-1 is noted as a pseudogene. The CDR3 consists of 12 residues. The CDR3 bases are TGTGCCAGCAGCCCAATCAGGGCAGCGCAGTTCTTC. Protein sequence: CASSPIRAAQFF.

This clone turned up a few times. The sample carries other DNA sequences with the same CDR3. The chain combines TRBV7-9 with TRBJ1-1; D call uncertain. Trimming cost V 6 bases and J 1 base, with 9 bases left between them. CDR3 size: 13 residues. Germline loops: CDR1 SEHNR, CDR2 FQNEAQ (reference sequence). The CDR3 sequence is CASSLLQNTEAFF. The CDR3 DNA follows: TGTGCCAGCAGTCTACTTCAGAACACTGAAGCTTTCTTT.